These T cell receptor beta chains were read from a single sample in a study of T cell repertoires in cytomegalovirus infection. TCRdb ran MiXCR on the reads and lists one entry per CDR3 protein. The repertoire has about 490,000 distinct CDR3 sequences, around 27% of them found once; the top ten carry around 13%. Sequenced: PBMCs. The source of these receptors is a human donor in good health (CMV status not recorded). Some clones in this sample may be carry-over from other donors' samples. The CDR3 runs from the conserved cysteine through the conserved F or W. D genes are given only for firm matches. Expanded clones get a size class; other rows say once, few or many, or leave the size out.

J gene | V gene | D gene | CDR3 length | clone size | CDR3 protein | CDR3 DNA
TRBJ2-1 | TRBV11-2 | TRBD2 | 15 | NA | CASSQGLAMWYEQFF | TGTGCCAGCAGCCAAGGACTAGCGATGTGGTATGAGCAGTTCTTC
TRBJ2-3 | TRBV7-6 | NA | 15 | NA | CASSLRSYLTDTQYF | TGTGCCAGCAGCTTACGCAGTTACCTCACAGATACGCAGTATTTT
TRBJ2-3 | TRBV7-9 | NA | 12 | few | CASSPMVDTQYF | TGTGCCAGCAGCCCTATGGTAGATACGCAGTATTTT
TRBJ2-1 | TRBV5-4 | TRBD2 | 17 | once | CASSLSTSGPPYNEQFF | TGTGCCAGCAGCTTGAGTACTAGCGGGCCCCCCTACAATGAGCAGTTCTTC
TRBJ2-3 | TRBV7-2 | TRBD1 | 18 | few | CASSHETGQGLSTDTQYF | TGTGCCAGCAGCCACGAAACCGGACAGGGTCTGAGCACAGATACGCAGTATTTT
TRBJ2-5 | TRBV6-2/TRBV6-3 | TRBD2 | 16 | few | CASSSESGRGRETQYF | TGTGCCAGCAGTTCCGAAAGCGGGAGGGGTAGAGAGACCCAGTACTTC
TRBJ1-4 | TRBV6-1 | NA | 14 | few | CASLSGFISEKLFF | TGTGCCAGCCTATCAGGGTTTATAAGTGAAAAACTGTTTTTT
TRBJ2-4 | TRBV5-5 | NA | 16 | NA | CASSFTGSQGKNIQYF | TGTGCCAGCAGCTTTACAGGGAGTCAGGGCAAAAACATTCAGTACTTC
TRBJ2-3 | TRBV4-2 | TRBD1 | 17 | few | CASSQVGTGMNTDTQYF | TGTGCCAGCAGCCAAGTGGGGACAGGGATGAATACAGATACGCAGTATTTT
TRBJ2-1 | TRBV5-1 | TRBD2 | 16 | few | CASSLAGAGKADEQFF | TGCGCCAGCAGCTTGGCCGGAGCGGGAAAGGCGGATGAGCAGTTCTTC
TRBJ2-7 | TRBV23-1 | TRBD2 | 13 | few | CAQGVREDYEQYF | TGCGCCCAGGGAGTTCGGGAGGATTACGAGCAGTACTTC
TRBJ1-2 | TRBV12-3/TRBV12-4 | NA | 15 | NA | CASSLARGGIYGYTF | TGTGCCAGCAGTTTGGCGCGTGGAGGTATCTATGGCTACACCTTC
TRBJ1-1 | TRBV10-3 | TRBD1 | 13 | few | CAIRQGANTEAFF | TGTGCCATCAGACAGGGGGCAAATACTGAAGCTTTCTTT
TRBJ1-4 | TRBV7-2 | NA | 16 | NA | CASSLGGSRLVGKLFF | TGTGCCAGCAGCTTAGGCGGCAGCCGGCTAGTGGGAAAACTGTTTTTT
TRBJ2-5 | TRBV10-2 | NA | 18 | few | CASSESTPGVGWRETQYF | TGCGCCAGCAGTGAGTCGACCCCGGGCGTTGGGTGGAGAGAGACCCAGTACTTC
TRBJ2-3 | TRBV4-1 | TRBD2 | 16 | NA | CASSQLTSGTGDTQYF | TGCGCCAGCAGCCAACTAACTAGCGGGACCGGAGATACGCAGTATTTT
TRBJ1-1 | TRBV6-2/TRBV6-3 | NA | 15 | many | CASSGPSRGNTEAFF | TGTGCCAGCAGTGGCCCCAGCCGAGGGAACACTGAAGCTTTCTTT
TRBJ1-4 | TRBV12-5 | NA | 14 | NA | CASGFWGGNEKLFF | TGTGCTAGTGGTTTTTGGGGGGGTAATGAAAAACTGTTTTTT
TRBJ2-3 | TRBV7-9 | NA | 17 | many | CASSPDSQGERTDTQYF | TGTGCCAGCAGCCCCGATTCTCAGGGCGAGCGCACAGATACGCAGTATTTT
TRBJ2-6 | TRBV20-1 | TRBD1 | 19 | NA | CSARGPFGQAASGANVLTF | TGCAGTGCTAGAGGGCCCTTCGGACAGGCAGCCTCTGGGGCCAACGTCCTGACTTTC
TRBJ2-2 | TRBV7-9 | NA | 15 | many | CASSSSWGDDGELFF | TGTGCCAGCAGCTCGTCCTGGGGGGATGACGGGGAGCTGTTTTTT
TRBJ2-1 | TRBV12-3/TRBV12-4 | NA | 14 | NA | CASSLRGENNEQFF | TGTGCCAGCAGTTTACGCGGAGAAAACAATGAGCAGTTCTTC
TRBJ1-5 | TRBV7-8 | NA | 16 | few | CASSLGEFNSNQPQHF | TGTGCCAGCAGCTTGGGGGAGTTTAATAGCAATCAGCCCCAGCATTTT
TRBJ1-2 | TRBV10-3 | TRBD1 | 14 | NA | CTIYRQGAASGYTF | TGTACCATTTATCGACAGGGGGCAGCTTCTGGCTACACCTTC
TRBJ1-2 | TRBV7-8 | NA | 13 | NA | CASSLRSRGSYTF | TGTGCCAGCAGCTTACGTTCCCGTGGAAGCTACACCTTC
TRBJ2-1 | TRBV2 | NA | 13 | NA | CASSVLPINEQFF | TGTGCCAGCAGTGTACTACCTATCAATGAGCAGTTCTTC
TRBJ2-1 | TRBV6-1 | TRBD1 | 15 | many | CASSPGTVSYNEQFF | TGTGCCAGCAGCCCCGGGACAGTGAGCTACAATGAGCAGTTCTTC
TRBJ1-1 | TRBV4-3 | NA | 14 | NA | CASSQDRGWTEAFF | TGCGCCAGCAGCCAAGATCGGGGTTGGACTGAAGCTTTCTTT